The T cell receptor (beta chain) under discussion was sequenced for a study of blood T cells in healthy people across ages (dated by TCRdb to between 2014 and 2017). With respect to the entire study: In model experiments, template switching captured roughly one uniquely barcoded TCR beta cDNA molecule for every two T cells. The study measured age-related changes in TCR beta repertoire diversity using deep sequencing normalized with unique cDNA molecular identifiers. The donors were divided into four age groups: young (average around 17 years), middle-aged (about 40), aged (approximately 62) and long-lived (approximately 74). Donors of different ages were randomly distributed across sequencing lanes to avoid experimental bias. The study analyzed two additional independent replicas of 1 million unique cDNA reads from the same blood draw for two donors, one aged 18 to 30 and one aged 80 or older. Paper-wide results and their limitations: Estimates of total diversity based on one million sequenced T cells were regarded as lower bounds and as underestimates. The long-lived group showed more naive CD4+ T cells, fewer expanded clones and increased TCR diversity than the aged group, suggesting age selection. Donor CMV infection status was unknown, potentially confounding age-related changes in expanded clonotypes. There was a strong correlation between observed TCR beta diversity and the percentage of naive T cells measured by flow cytometry. As age increased, observed TCR beta diversity per million T cells dropped in a roughly linear way, and a significant reduction was already evident by age roughly 36. Because profiling used bulk unsorted PBMCs, naive and antigen-experienced compartments could not be compared conclusively.

This clonotype was counted between two and nine times. Its recognized antigen is unknown. Base quality data are lacking; no much larger clone is found one base away. The approximately 40 donors, aged about 6 to 95 years, were systemically healthy Caucasian individuals from Russia. Ten milliliters of peripheral blood were drawn from each donor into EDTA-treated Vacutainer tubes. Ficoll-Paque density-gradient centrifugation was used to isolate PBMCs, with at least 6 million per sample. Trizol reagent was used to extract total RNA from PBMCs, with at least 6 micrograms per sample. The percentages of naive CD45RAhigh/CD27high T cells were determined by flow cytometry on a PBMC aliquot from every donor. The germline ends are 11 bases apart after V is trimmed by 3 bases and J by 5 bases. Looking up the germline V gene yields CDR1 SGDLS and CDR2 YYNGEE. The cysteine opens and the phenylalanine closes a CDR3 of 13 amino acids. Only the CDR3 DNA is retained, 39 bases long and in frame from the first base.

The method behind the library was 5' RACE. The second PCR ran for about 6 to 11 cycles and used a J-beta primer mix along with a sample-barcoded 5' primer. Each TCR beta cDNA molecule received a unique molecular identifier from a template-switch 5' adaptor carrying 12 random nucleotides. Each sample yielded at least 2.5 million CDR3-containing paired-end reads. All of the RNA was converted into first-strand cDNA using the Mint cDNA synthesis kit, with a TRBC-specific oligonucleotide serving as the primer. After uracil-DNA glycosylase treatment, a first 18-cycle PCR used universal primers M1SS and BC2_uni_R on all cDNA. On the authors' methods: Each sample was normalized by randomly selecting 1 million high-quality reads, each carrying a distinct molecular identifier. Instead of being binned into consensus sequences, reads that shared molecular identifiers were thrown out. MiTCR, set to a Q25 quality threshold and the strictest error-elimination algorithm, was used for CDR3 identification, clonotype clustering and error correction. A nonparametric unseen species model with Euler transformation was used to estimate a lower bound on total TCR beta diversity. The public reads were run again by TCRdb, first through fastp at Q25 and then through MiXCR, and only productive beta chains were kept. Identical CDR3 proteins give one entry, which carries the most common genes and DNA. These V and J calls derive from TCRdb rather than the authors' analysis. The sample has approximately 2,000,000 distinct CDR3 sequences on record, roughly 43% of them singletons. The ten largest clones represent about 23% of the sample.

The V and J genes are TRBV9 and TRBJ1-2; too little of a D gene remains to name it. The sequence was collected from a human donor in good health. Sample: blood. In nucleotide form, the sequence is TGTGCCAGCAGCGGGTCCGACAAATATGGCTACACCTTC. Its amino acids are CASSGSDKYGYTF.